Listed below are T cell receptor beta chains from one sample, sequenced in a study of T cells after yellow fever vaccination. TCRdb re-called the 5' RACE reads through MiXCR, storing one row per CDR3 protein. The data contain about 210,000 distinct CDR3 sequences, 2.5% to 3.5% of them singletons. The input for sequencing was CD4+ T cells sorted from PBMCs, taken 10 days after the yellow fever booster vaccination. The receptors derive from a man younger than 35 who received the YFV17D yellow fever vaccine. The CDR3 runs from the conserved cysteine through the conserved F or W. D genes are given only for firm matches. Some rows have no size entry. The others give once, few or many, or a class for an expanded clone.

D	V	J	size	CDR3	DNA
.	TRBV3-1	TRBJ1-5	few	CASSQGVLVYQPQHF	TGTGCCAGCAGCCAAGGGGTATTAGTTTATCAGCCCCAGCATTTT
.	TRBV5-5	TRBJ1-1	many	CASSWAGAGNTEAFF	TGTGCCAGCAGCTGGGCAGGGGCGGGGAACACTGAAGCTTTCTTT
.	TRBV7-9	TRBJ2-3	many	CASSLRGARGTDTQYF	TGTGCCAGCAGCTTAAGGGGTGCACGTGGCACAGATACGCAGTATTTT
.	TRBV20-1	TRBJ2-5	few	CSARDRLQETQYF	TGCAGTGCTAGAGATCGGTTACAAGAGACCCAGTACTTC
TRBD1	TRBV4-2	TRBJ1-6	.	CASSQPRQGASPLHF	TGTGCCAGCAGCCAACCTCGACAGGGGGCCTCACCCCTCCACTTT
.	TRBV5-5	TRBJ1-2	few	CASSLRAWGYTF	TGTGCCAGCAGCTTGAGGGCGTGGGGCTACACCTTC
.	TRBV6-5	TRBJ1-2	few	CASSYSPGARGYGYTF	TGTGCCAGCAGTTACTCACCGGGGGCCCGAGGATATGGCTACACCTTC
.	TRBV24-1	TRBJ2-3	few	CATSDFRRGAGTDTQYF	TGTGCCACCAGTGATTTCAGGCGGGGAGCGGGCACAGATACGCAGTATTTT
TRBD1	TRBV20-1	TRBJ2-3	few	CSARRGTGGAHDYPTDTQYF	TGCAGTGCTAGACGTGGGACAGGGGGCGCTCATGATTATCCCACAGATACGCAGTATTTT
TRBD2	TRBV6-6	TRBJ2-4	many	CASSSNPTSGGGRSKNIQYF	TGTGCCAGCAGTTCCAACCCGACTAGCGGGGGTGGCCGTAGCAAAAACATTCAGTACTTC
.	TRBV5-1	TRBJ2-3	many	CASSWGLGRGKPDTQYF	TGCGCCAGCAGCTGGGGGCTAGGTCGGGGAAAACCAGATACGCAGTATTTT
.	TRBV5-1	TRBJ2-5	many	CASSLGVFETQYF	TGCGCCAGCAGCTTGGGGGTGTTCGAGACCCAGTACTTC
.	TRBV12-3/TRBV12-4	TRBJ2-3	many	CASSLGMGISTDTQYF	TGTGCCAGCAGTTTAGGGATGGGAATTAGCACAGATACGCAGTATTTT
.	TRBV5-1	TRBJ2-5	many	CASSLEGDETQYF	TGCGCCAGCAGCTTGGAGGGAGATGAGACCCAGTACTTC
TRBD1	TRBV7-2	TRBJ2-1	.	CASSLPNSGTGGESRTYNEQFF	TGTGCCAGCAGCTTACCTAATTCCGGGACAGGGGGCGAGAGTAGGACCTACAATGAGCAGTTCTTC
.	TRBV6-2/TRBV6-3	TRBJ1-1	few	CASTIRGGVGTEAFF	TGTGCCAGCACCATACGAGGCGGCGTTGGGACTGAAGCTTTCTTT
TRBD1	TRBV20-1	TRBJ2-2	many	CSAGTGVTTGELFF	TGCAGTGCTGGGACAGGGGTGACCACCGGGGAGCTGTTTTTT
.	TRBV5-1	TRBJ1-1	many	CASSQDSMNTEAFF	TGCGCCAGCAGCCAAGACAGCATGAACACTGAAGCTTTCTTT
.	TRBV2	TRBJ2-5	many	CASSGNPGFQETQYF	TGTGCCAGCAGTGGAAACCCGGGGTTCCAAGAGACCCAGTACTTC
.	TRBV19	TRBJ1-1	.	CASRDPAGEAFF	TGTGCCAGTAGGGACCCGGCGGGTGAAGCTTTCTTT
.	TRBV4-2	TRBJ1-4	few	CASSQDRDGGKLFF	TGTGCCAGCAGCCAAGATCGAGATGGGGGAAAACTGTTTTTT
.	TRBV5-1	TRBJ2-5	many	CASSFRGIEETQYF	TGCGCCAGCAGCTTCCGCGGGATTGAGGAGACCCAGTACTTC
.	TRBV5-1	TRBJ2-6	many	CASSELQGSGANVLTF	TGCGCCAGCAGCGAGCTACAGGGCTCTGGGGCCAACGTCCTGACTTTC
TRBD2	TRBV20-1	TRBJ2-3	many	CSAGNSGGVTDTQYF	TGCAGTGCCGGAAATAGCGGGGGGGTCACAGATACGCAGTATTTT
.	TRBV3-1	TRBJ1-5	few	CASSQARDQPQHF	TGTGCCAGCAGCCAAGCGCGGGATCAGCCCCAGCATTTT
TRBD2	TRBV2	TRBJ2-5	.	CASSVIAGRQETQYF	TGTGCCAGCAGCGTTATAGCGGGGCGACAAGAGACCCAGTACTTC
.	TRBV7-2	TRBJ2-1	many	CASSPPAAYNEQFF	TGTGCCAGCAGCCCCCCCGCGGCCTACAATGAGCAGTTCTTC
TRBD1	TRBV6-6	TRBJ1-2	many	CASSPGTGTYGYTF	TGTGCCAGCAGCCCCGGGACAGGGACCTATGGCTACACCTTC
.	TRBV7-2	TRBJ1-1	.	CASSSEGNTEAFF	TGTGCCAGCAGCTCCGAGGGGAACACTGAAGCTTTCTTT
.	TRBV20-1	TRBJ2-5	many	CSARDGGRGETQYF	TGCAGTGCTAGAGATGGGGGAAGAGGCGAGACCCAGTACTTC
.	TRBV12-5	TRBJ1-5	many	CASGLVSRGLRVGNQPQHF	TGTGCTAGTGGTTTGGTAAGCCGGGGCCTCCGGGTGGGCAATCAGCCCCAGCATTTT
TRBD1	TRBV12-3/TRBV12-4	TRBJ1-3	few	CASAGDRAGNTIYF	TGTGCCAGCGCCGGGGACAGGGCTGGAAACACCATATATTTT
TRBD2	TRBV9	TRBJ2-1	.	CASSVGLAGGHYNEQFF	TGTGCCAGCAGCGTCGGACTAGCGGGGGGTCATTACAATGAGCAGTTCTTC
TRBD1	TRBV5-1	TRBJ1-2	few	CASSSVQGVVGYTF	TGCGCCAGCAGCTCAGTACAGGGGGTGGTTGGCTACACCTTC
.	TRBV10-3	TRBJ1-5	many	CAISDEEGQPQHF	TGTGCCATCAGTGACGAGGAGGGACAGCCCCAGCATTTT
.	TRBV7-2	TRBJ1-2	many	CASTRESNYGYTF	TGTGCCAGCACGCGCGAGTCTAACTATGGCTACACCTTC
.	TRBV7-2	TRBJ1-6	many	CASRRMGSPLHF	TGTGCCAGCAGGCGAATGGGTTCACCCCTCCACTTT
.	TRBV18	TRBJ1-1	few	CASSPYVAENTEAFF	TGTGCCAGCTCACCATACGTCGCGGAGAACACTGAAGCTTTCTTT
.	TRBV7-2	TRBJ2-7	many	CASSLVGAGSYEQYF	TGTGCCAGCAGCTTAGTGGGGGCAGGCTCCTACGAGCAGTACTTC
TRBD1	TRBV12-3/TRBV12-4	TRBJ1-4	.	CASSPERRDRGEKLFF	TGTGCCAGCAGTCCCGAACGACGGGACAGGGGAGAAAAACTGTTTTTT
.	TRBV20-1	TRBJ1-3	many	CSARTEGNTIYF	TGCAGTGCTAGAACAGAAGGAAACACCATATATTTT
.	TRBV10-1	TRBJ2-7	few	CASSDLYEQYF	TGCGCCAGCAGTGACCTCTACGAGCAGTACTTC